This T cell receptor beta chain was identified in a study of shared clonotypes between healthy human individuals. The study's findings and limits: Sampling used blood alone; tissue repertoires probably differ. Deeper or shallower sequencing was expected to change how clonotypes are shared among donors.

As concerns this clone: No antigen is known for it.

The CDR3 extends over 15 amino acids. V lost 7 bases, J lost 4 bases, and 8 bases stayed unmatched. CDR1 and CDR2 from the germline V gene are SGHRS and YFSETQ. Unsorted PBMC replicate PCRs drew on roughly 280 ng DNA, representing some 32,000 T cell genomes. Assay used: immunoSEQ multiplex PCR; TCRdb lists only in-frame clones, some missing. Among some 500,000 clones, around 80% were seen once, and the ten largest hold around 12%. The TCR originated in a middle-aged woman in good health. Some clones in this sample may be carry-over from other donors' samples. The specimen sequenced was PBMCs. The rearrangement joins TRBV5-1 to TRBJ1-2, with 12 bases matching TRBD1. CDR3 loop: CASPGQGATPYGYTF. CDR3 bases: TGCGCCAGCCCGGGACAGGGGGCCACGCCCTATGGCTACACCTTC.